This T cell receptor beta chain appears in the sequencing data of a study of Ad26.COV2.S vaccination and SARS-CoV-2 variants (dated by TCRdb to the early 2020s). Regarding the study in general: Donors in the vaccine arm were drawn from COV1001, a phase I-IIa trial of Ad26.COV2.S in healthy adults that was multicentre, randomized, double-blind and placebo-controlled. Ad26.COV2.S was given intramuscularly at 5x10^10 or 1x10^11 viral particles, as a single shot or as two shots 56 days apart. Trial participants were randomized into five groups of five, in which low-dose or high-dose Ad26.COV2.S was given once or twice, or placebo was given on both occasions. A total of some 30 samples were included in the TCR-sequenced set, comprising around 19 Ad26.COV2.S vaccine recipients, 5 placebo recipients and 8 SARS-CoV-2 convalescent individuals. Investigators did not know the trial group allocation while performing experiments and assessing outcomes. TCRbeta repertoire sequencing was used to assess the specificity and breadth of SARS-CoV-2-reactive T cell receptors after Ad26.COV2.S vaccination. The paper as a whole reports these results and caveats: Vaccine and placebo recipients had similar non-spike TCR breadth, a finding consistent with the vaccine containing only spike. Higher spike-specific TCR breadth was observed in Ad26.COV2.S recipients than in placebo recipients (P = 0.0014). Substantial breadth of spike-specific CD8+ and CD4+ T cell responses was reported after vaccination. The study lacked the statistical power to compare responses across vaccine doses or regimens. The authors noted that the TCR breadth and depth analyses may have underestimated total T cell responses.

The immunoSEQ Assay was the method used to sequence TCRbeta CDR3 regions. After extraction, genomic DNA underwent amplification by bias-controlled multiplex PCR, followed by high-throughput sequencing. In the authors' own workflow: Collapsing and filtering of sequences were performed to quantify the absolute abundance of each unique TCRbeta CDR3 region. Usable DNA was measured by amplifying reference genes present in all nucleated cells, and TCRbeta template counts were normalized to that usable DNA to estimate T cell fraction. Repertoire TCRs were annotated as SARS-CoV-2-specific when V gene, CDR3 amino acid sequence and J gene were exactly matched to a known reactive TCR set. The reference SARS-CoV-2 TCR set was derived from MIRA and filtered for enrichment in COVID-19-positive ImmuneCODE repertoires, a step that removed public or cross-reactive TCRs. Based on the MIRA antigens, annotated TCRs were further analysed at the level of specific ORF or position within ORF. Breadth was defined as annotated unique rearrangements over total unique productive rearrangements; depth was the summed frequency of those rearrangements. Two-sided Wilcoxon rank-sum tests were applied when comparing TCR breadth between groups. TCRdb provides this immuneACCESS table in a form limited to in-frame rearrangements. Some clones are lacking; in checked studies, under half of them reflect an unresolved V gene, and why the rest are absent is not known. Clonal size and the V and J genes are those of that table, whereas D and trimming came from the DNA. In this sample the table shows 300,000 to 350,000 clones, roughly 89% of which occur a single time. Roughly 5% of the sample rests with the top ten.

CDR1 SGDLS and CDR2 YYNGEE were looked up in the germline V gene. Unmatched junction bases come to 10, with V trimmed by 3 bases and J by 8 bases. The cysteine opens and the phenylalanine closes a CDR3 of 15 amino acids. Solely the CDR3 DNA is kept, with 45 bases framed from the first base. This specimen's treatment or condition label, interpreted: roughly 18 received Ad26.COV2.S at low or high dose, single or two shots; about 5 received placebo; per-sample allocation not given. For vaccine and placebo recipients, repertoires were sequenced using samples collected on day 63 after the first injection. In Cohort 1b, around 25 adults aged 18-55 years were enrolled at a single site in Boston, USA, between 29 July and 7 August 2020. Ad26.COV2.S consisted of a replication-incompetent adenovirus type 26 vector by which a prefusion-stabilized SARS-CoV-2 spike protein from the original Wuhan strain was expressed.

Remarks on this clone: Its antigen remains unidentified. Base qualities are missing; no much larger clone stands one base away.

The chain links TRBV9 with TRBJ1-2; the junction holds 10 bases that match TRBD1. Sequenced material: peripheral blood, taken in a trial of Ad26.COV2.S vaccine versus placebo. This clonotype was obtained from a person between 18 and 65 years old who received the Ad26.COV2.S COVID-19 vaccine or a placebo. The DNA is TGTGCCAGCAGCGCCAGCCCGACAGGGGGCAGGGGCTACACCTTC. The resulting protein is CASSASPTGGRGYTF.